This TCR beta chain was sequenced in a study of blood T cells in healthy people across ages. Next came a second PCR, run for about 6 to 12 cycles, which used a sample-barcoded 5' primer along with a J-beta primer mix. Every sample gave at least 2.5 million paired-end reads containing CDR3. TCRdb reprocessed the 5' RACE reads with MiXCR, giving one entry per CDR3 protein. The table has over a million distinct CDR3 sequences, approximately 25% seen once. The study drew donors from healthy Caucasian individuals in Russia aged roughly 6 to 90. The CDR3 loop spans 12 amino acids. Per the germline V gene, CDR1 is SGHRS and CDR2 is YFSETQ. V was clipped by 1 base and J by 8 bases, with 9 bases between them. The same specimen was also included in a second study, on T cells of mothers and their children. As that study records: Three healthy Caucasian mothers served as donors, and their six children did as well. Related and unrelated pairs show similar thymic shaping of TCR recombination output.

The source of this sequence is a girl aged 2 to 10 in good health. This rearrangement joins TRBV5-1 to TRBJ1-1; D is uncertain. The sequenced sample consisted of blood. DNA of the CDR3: TGCGCCAGCAGCTTGCCCTCAGCAGAAGCTTTCTTT. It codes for CASSLPSAEAFF.